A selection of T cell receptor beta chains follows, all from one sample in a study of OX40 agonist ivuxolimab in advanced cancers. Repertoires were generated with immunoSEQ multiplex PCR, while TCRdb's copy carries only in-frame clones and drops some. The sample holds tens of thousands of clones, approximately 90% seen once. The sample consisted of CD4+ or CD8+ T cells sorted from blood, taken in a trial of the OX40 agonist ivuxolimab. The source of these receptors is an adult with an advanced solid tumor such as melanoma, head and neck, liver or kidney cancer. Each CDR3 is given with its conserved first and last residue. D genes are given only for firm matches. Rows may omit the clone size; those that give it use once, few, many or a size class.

CASSSGSRGAQYF | TGTGCCAGCAGTTCCGGGAGTAGAGGGGCGCAGTATTTT | TRBJ2-3 | TRBV6-5 | . | once
CASSLTSGNGDTQYF | TGTGCCAGCAGCTTAACTTCCGGGAACGGAGATACGCAGTATTTT | TRBJ2-3 | TRBV7-3 | . | .
CASSSSSGGQGTTDTQYF | TGTGCCAGCAGTTCTTCTTCCGGGGGACAGGGCACCACAGATACGCAGTATTTT | TRBJ2-3 | TRBV27 | TRBD1 | .
CASSFGANTEAFF | TGTGCCAGCAGTTTTGGGGCGAACACTGAAGCTTTCTTT | TRBJ1-1 | TRBV27 | . | .
CASSPRDRSREGYTF | TGCGCCAGCAGCCCCCGGGACAGGTCAAGAGAGGGCTACACCTTC | TRBJ1-2 | TRBV5-1 | TRBD1 | .
CASSYSRDSYEQYF | TGTGCCAGCAGTTACTCGAGGGATTCCTACGAGCAGTACTTC | TRBJ2-7 | TRBV6-5 | . | .
CASSVEGRYNEKLFF | TGTGCCAGCAGCGTAGAGGGGAGGTATAATGAAAAACTGTTTTTT | TRBJ1-4 | TRBV9 | . | .
CASSIRQLYGYTF | TGTGCCAGTAGTATTAGACAGCTCTATGGCTACACCTTC | TRBJ1-2 | TRBV19 | . | .
CAWSVMYGTDTQYF | TGTGCCTGGAGTGTAATGTATGGCACAGATACGCAGTATTTT | TRBJ2-3 | TRBV30 | . | .
CAWSVSGNQPQHF | TGTGCCTGGAGTGTAAGTGGGAATCAGCCCCAGCATTTT | TRBJ1-5 | TRBV30 | . | .
CASSIQGGRNTIYF | TGTGCCAGTAGTATACAGGGTGGAAGAAACACCATATATTTT | TRBJ1-3 | TRBV19 | . | .
CSVLNPMNTEAFF | TGCAGCGTTTTGAATCCGATGAACACTGAAGCTTTCTTT | TRBJ1-1 | TRBV29-1 | . | .
CASSADRGNTIYF | TGTGCCAGCTCAGCCGACAGGGGAAACACCATATATTTT | TRBJ1-3 | TRBV18 | . | .
CASSPGTGGHNEQFF | TGCGCCAGCAGCCCCGGGACAGGGGGACACAATGAGCAGTTCTTC | TRBJ2-1 | TRBV5-1 | TRBD1 | .
CASSFRVGDSNQPQHF | TGTGCTAGCAGCTTTAGAGTGGGGGACAGCAATCAGCCCCAGCATTTT | TRBJ1-5 | TRBV7-7 | . | .
CATQQGARETQYF | TGTGCCACACAACAGGGGGCACGGGAGACCCAGTACTTC | TRBJ2-5 | TRBV7-8 | TRBD1 | .
CASSATSTDTQYF | TGTGCCAGCAGTGCGACTAGCACAGATACGCAGTATTTT | TRBJ2-3 | TRBV13 | . | .
CASSVGGSNEQFF | TGTGCCAGCAGCGTAGGGGGAAGCAATGAGCAGTTCTTC | TRBJ2-1 | TRBV9 | . | .
CASSYGKYEQFF | TGTGCCAGCAGTTACGGGAAGTATGAGCAGTTCTTC | TRBJ2-1 | TRBV6-5 | . | .
CASSTGSAQFF | TGTGCCAGCAGCACAGGGTCGGCGCAGTTCTTC | TRBJ2-1 | TRBV27 | . | .
CASSRTRFTTSGEPYEQYF | TGTGCCAGCAGCCGGACCAGGTTTACGACTAGCGGAGAACCCTACGAGCAGTACTTC | TRBJ2-7 | TRBV14 | TRBD2 | .
CASSYEGAGEQYF | TGTGCCAGCAGTTACGAGGGTGCAGGCGAGCAGTACTTC | TRBJ2-7 | TRBV6-5 | . | .
CASSQDRRGLEGYTF | TGCGCCAGCAGCCAAGATCGCAGGGGGTTAGAAGGCTACACCTTC | TRBJ1-2 | TRBV4-1 | TRBD1 | .
CAISEGRYTDTQYF | TGTGCCATCAGTGAGGGTCGATACACAGATACGCAGTATTTT | TRBJ2-3 | TRBV10-3 | . | .
CASSRKLAGDQETQYF | TGTGCCAGTAGTAGGAAACTAGCGGGAGATCAAGAGACCCAGTACTTC | TRBJ2-5 | TRBV19 | TRBD2 | .